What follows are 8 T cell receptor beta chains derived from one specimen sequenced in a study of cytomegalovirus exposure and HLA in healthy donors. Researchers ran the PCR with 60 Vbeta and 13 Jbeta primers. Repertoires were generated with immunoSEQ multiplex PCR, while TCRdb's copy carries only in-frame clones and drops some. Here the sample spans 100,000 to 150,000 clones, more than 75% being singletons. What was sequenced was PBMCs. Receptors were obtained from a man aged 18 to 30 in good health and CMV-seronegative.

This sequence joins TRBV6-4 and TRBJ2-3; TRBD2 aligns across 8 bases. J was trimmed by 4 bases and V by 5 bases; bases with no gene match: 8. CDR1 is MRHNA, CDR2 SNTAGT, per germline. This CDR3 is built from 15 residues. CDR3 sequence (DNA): TGTGCCAGCAGTCCCCGGGGGGGCGGGCCAGATACGCAGTATTTT. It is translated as CASSPRGGGPDTQYF.

The CDR3 sequence is CASSPWGGRAMNTQYF. In DNA form, the CDR3 reads TGCGCCAGCAGCCCTTGGGGGGGGCGGGCTATGAATACGCAGTATTTT. V usage is TRBV5-1 and J usage is TRBJ2-3, with D perhaps TRBD2 (7 bases). Trimming took 4 bases from V and 7 from J, leaving 22 bases between them. Germline CDR1 reads SGHRS; CDR2 reads YFSETQ. This CDR3 has 16 residues. Complete variable domain (other parts from reference TRBV5-1 and TRBJ2-3): KAGVTQTPRYLIKTRGQQVTLSCSPISGHRSVSWYQQTPGQGLQFLFEYFSETQRNKGNFPGRFSGRQFSNSRSEMNVSTLELGDSALYLCASSPWGGRAMNTQYFGPGTRLTVL.

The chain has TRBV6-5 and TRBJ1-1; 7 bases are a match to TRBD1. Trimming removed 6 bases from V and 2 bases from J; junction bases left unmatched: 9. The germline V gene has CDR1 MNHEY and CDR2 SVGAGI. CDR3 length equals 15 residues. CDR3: CASRSGQILNTEAFF. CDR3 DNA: TGTGCCAGCAGGTCGGGACAGATCCTAAACACTGAAGCTTTCTTT.

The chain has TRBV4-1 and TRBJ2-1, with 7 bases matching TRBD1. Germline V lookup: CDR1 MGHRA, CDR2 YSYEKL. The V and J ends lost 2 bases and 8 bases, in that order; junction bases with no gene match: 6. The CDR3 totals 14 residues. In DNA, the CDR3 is TGCGCCAGCAGCCAACTCACAGGGGCCCATGAGCAGTTCTTC. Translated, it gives CASSQLTGAHEQFF.

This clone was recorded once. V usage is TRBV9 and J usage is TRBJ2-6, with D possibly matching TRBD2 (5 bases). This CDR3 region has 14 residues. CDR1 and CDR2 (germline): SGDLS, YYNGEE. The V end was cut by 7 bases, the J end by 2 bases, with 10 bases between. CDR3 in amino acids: CASGEGAGANVLTF. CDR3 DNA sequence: TGTGCCAGCGGTGAGGGAGCTGGGGCCAACGTCCTGACTTTC. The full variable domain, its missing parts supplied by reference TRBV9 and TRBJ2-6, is DSGVTQTPKHLITATGQRVTLRCSPRSGDLSVYWYQQSLDQGLQFLIQYYNGEERAKGNILERFSAQQFPDLHSELNLSSLELGDSALYFCASGEGAGANVLTFGAGSRLTVL.

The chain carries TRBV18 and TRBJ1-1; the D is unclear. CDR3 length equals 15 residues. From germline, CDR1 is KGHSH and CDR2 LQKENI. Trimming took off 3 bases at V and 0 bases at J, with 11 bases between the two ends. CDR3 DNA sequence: TGTGCCAGCTCACCCCCCTCAGTGATGAACACTGAAGCTTTCTTT. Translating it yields CASSPPSVMNTEAFF.

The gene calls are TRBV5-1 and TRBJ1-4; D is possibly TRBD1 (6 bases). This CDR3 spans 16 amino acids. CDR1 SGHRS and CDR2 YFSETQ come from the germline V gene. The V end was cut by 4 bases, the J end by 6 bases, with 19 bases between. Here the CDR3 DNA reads TGCGCCAGCAGCGCCGGCCGACAGGCCGGAGATGAAAAACTGTTTTTT. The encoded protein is CASSAGRQAGDEKLFF.

The CDR3 region is CASSQTSGGFEQYF. DNA for the CDR3: TGCGCCAGCAGCCAAACCTCGGGGGGGTTCGAGCAGTACTTC. This sequence joins TRBV4-1 and TRBJ2-7; 8 bases map to TRBD2. The CDR3 has 14 amino acids. V lost 2 bases, J lost 6 bases, and 6 bases stayed unmatched. CDR1 MGHRA and CDR2 YSYEKL come from the germline V gene.